The clone carrying this TCR beta chain was observed a single time. This specimen comes from a study of blood T cell repertoires in COVID-19. As handled by the study authors: Amplified reference gene primers provided the basis for estimating nucleated cell counts. Produced via immunoSEQ multiplex PCR; TCRdb's table is partial and in-frame only. Clone size and V and J calls were adopted from that table, with D and trimming inferred from the DNA. The sample shows about 300,000 clones, nearly 90% of them seen only once. During active infection, Seattle patients enrolled and were then monitored through disease. The V and J ends lost 6 bases and 6 bases, in that order; junction bases with no gene match: 9. The CDR3 contains 15 residues. The germline V gene has CDR1 LGHDT and CDR2 YNNKEL (reference sequence).

Sequenced: peripheral blood. This sequence originates from a woman in her 30s with COVID-19, enrolled during active disease. J is TRBJ2-1 and V is TRBV3-1 (or the pseudogene TRBV3-2); TRBD2 agrees at 9 bases. Written as DNA, the CDR3 is TGTGCCAGCAGACGTCCGGGACTAGCAAGCAATGAGCAGTTCTTC. Translating gives CASRRPGLASNEQFF.